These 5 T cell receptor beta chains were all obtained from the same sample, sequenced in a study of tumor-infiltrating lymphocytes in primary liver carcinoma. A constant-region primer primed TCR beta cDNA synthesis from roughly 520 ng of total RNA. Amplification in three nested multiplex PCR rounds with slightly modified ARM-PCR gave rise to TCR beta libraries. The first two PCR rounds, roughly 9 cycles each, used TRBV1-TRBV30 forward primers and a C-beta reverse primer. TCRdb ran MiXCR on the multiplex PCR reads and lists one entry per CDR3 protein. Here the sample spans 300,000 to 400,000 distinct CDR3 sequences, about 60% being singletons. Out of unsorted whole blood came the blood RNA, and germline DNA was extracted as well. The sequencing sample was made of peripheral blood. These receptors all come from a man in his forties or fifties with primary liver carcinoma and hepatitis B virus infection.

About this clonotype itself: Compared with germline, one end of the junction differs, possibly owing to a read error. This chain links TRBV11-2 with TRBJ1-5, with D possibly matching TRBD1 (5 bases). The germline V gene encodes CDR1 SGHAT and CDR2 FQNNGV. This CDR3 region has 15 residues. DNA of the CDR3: TGTGCCAGCAGCGTAGAGGGCAGGGACGATCAGCCCCAGCATTTT. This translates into CASSVEGRDDQPQHF.

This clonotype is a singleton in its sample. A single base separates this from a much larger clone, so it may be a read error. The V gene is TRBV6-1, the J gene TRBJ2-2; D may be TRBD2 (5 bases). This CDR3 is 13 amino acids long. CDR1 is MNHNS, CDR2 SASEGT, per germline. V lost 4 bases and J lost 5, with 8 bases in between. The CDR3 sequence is CASSVCGTGELFF. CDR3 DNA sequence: TGTGCCAGCAGTGTCTGCGGGACCGGGGAGCTGTTTTTT.

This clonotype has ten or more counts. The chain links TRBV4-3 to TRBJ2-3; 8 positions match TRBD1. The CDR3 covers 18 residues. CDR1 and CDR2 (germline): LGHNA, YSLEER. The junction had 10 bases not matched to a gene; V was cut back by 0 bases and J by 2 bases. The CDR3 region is CASSQDLGGQGPTDTQYF. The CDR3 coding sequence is TGCGCCAGCAGCCAAGATTTAGGAGGACAGGGCCCCACAGATACGCAGTATTTT.

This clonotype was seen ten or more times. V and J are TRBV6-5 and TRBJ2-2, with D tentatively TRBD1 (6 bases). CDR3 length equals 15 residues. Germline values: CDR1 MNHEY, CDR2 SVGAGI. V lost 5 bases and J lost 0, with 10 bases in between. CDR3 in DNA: TGTGCCAGCAGTACCGGGACACCGAACACCGGGGAGCTGTTTTTT. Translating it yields CASSTGTPNTGELFF.

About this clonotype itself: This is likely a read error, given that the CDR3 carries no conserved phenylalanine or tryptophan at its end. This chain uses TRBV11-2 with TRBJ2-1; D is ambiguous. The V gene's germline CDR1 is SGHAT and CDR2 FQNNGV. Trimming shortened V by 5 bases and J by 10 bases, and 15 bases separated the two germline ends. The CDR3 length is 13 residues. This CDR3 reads CASSQASLDEQFL. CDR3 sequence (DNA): TGTGCCAGCAGCCAAGCCTCCCTAGACGAGCAGTTCCTC.